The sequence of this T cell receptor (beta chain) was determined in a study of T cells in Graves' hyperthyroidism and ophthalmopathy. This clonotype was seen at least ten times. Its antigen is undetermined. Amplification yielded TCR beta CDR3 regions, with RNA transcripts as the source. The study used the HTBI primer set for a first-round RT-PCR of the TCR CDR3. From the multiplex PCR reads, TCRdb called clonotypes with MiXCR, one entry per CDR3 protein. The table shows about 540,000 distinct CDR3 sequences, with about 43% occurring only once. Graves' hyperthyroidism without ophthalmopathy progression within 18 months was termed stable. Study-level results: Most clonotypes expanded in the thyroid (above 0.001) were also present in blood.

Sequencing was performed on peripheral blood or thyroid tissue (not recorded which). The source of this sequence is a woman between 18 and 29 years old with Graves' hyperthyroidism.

The CDR3 reads CASSARLVLFGYEQYF. CDR3 in DNA: TGTGCCAGCAGCGCCCGACTAGTTCTCTTCGGCTACGAGCAGTACTTC. This sequence joins TRBV9 and TRBJ2-7; tentative D call: TRBD2 (6 bases). V was pared by 3 bases and J by 3 bases, with 19 bases between. Germline loops: CDR1 SGDLS, CDR2 YYNGEE. The CDR3 is 16 amino acids.